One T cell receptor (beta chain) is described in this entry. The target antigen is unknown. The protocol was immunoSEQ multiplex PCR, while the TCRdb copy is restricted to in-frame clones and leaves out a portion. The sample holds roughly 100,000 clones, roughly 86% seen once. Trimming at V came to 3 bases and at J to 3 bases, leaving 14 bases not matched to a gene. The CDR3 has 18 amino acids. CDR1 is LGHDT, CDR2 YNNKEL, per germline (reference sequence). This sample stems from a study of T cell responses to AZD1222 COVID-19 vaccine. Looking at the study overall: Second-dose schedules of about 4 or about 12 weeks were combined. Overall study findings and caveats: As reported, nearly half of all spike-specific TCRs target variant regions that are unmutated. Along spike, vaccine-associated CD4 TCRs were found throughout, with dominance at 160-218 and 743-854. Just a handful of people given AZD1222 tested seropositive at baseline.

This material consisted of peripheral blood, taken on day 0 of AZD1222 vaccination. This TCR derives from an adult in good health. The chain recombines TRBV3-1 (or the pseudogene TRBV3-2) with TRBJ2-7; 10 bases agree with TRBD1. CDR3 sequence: CASSQATGGVPLDYEQYF. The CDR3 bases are TGTGCCAGCAGCCAGGCGACAGGGGGCGTCCCCCTAGACTACGAGCAGTACTTC.